This entry lists 17 T cell receptor beta chains sequenced from one sample in a study of spatial heterogeneity in lung cancer. A single record per CDR3 protein comes from TCRdb applying MiXCR to the 5' RACE reads. The repertoire holds under 75,000 distinct CDR3 sequences, with approximately 8% as singletons. The time point denotes: sample taken at primary tumor resection. From tumor, nontumor lung or frozen PBMC, whole RNA was taken unsorted for sequencing. The sample was PBMCs, taken at surgery. These receptors were taken from a female donor with early-stage non-small cell lung cancer.

This clonotype occurred a few times. V and J are TRBV20-1 and TRBJ2-2; the D gene is possibly TRBD2 (5 bases). Trimming cost V 7 bases and J 6 bases, with 15 bases left between them. This CDR3 comprises 13 residues. Germline V lookup: CDR1 DFQATT, CDR2 SNEGSKA (reference sequence). The CDR3 bases are TGCAGTGTCGAGGGCTCGTCCGCCGGGGAGCTGTTTTTT. This sequence encodes CSVEGSSAGELFF.

This clonotype was seen many times. V is TRBV7-3 and J is TRBJ1-3; D is unresolved. Germline V lookup: CDR1 SGHTA, CDR2 FQGTGA. The CDR3 is made up of 15 amino acids. V was cut by 7 bases and J by 3 bases, with 16 bases left in between. CDR3 in amino acids: CASKIGGNGGNTIYF. DNA of the CDR3: TGTGCCAGCAAGATCGGCGGAAACGGTGGAAACACCATATATTTT. Full variable domain (outside the CDR3, taken from reference TRBV7-3 and TRBJ1-3): GAGVSQTPSNKVTEKGKYVELRCDPISGHTALYWYRQSLGQGPEFLIYFQGTGAADDSGLPNDRFFAVRPEGSVSTLKIQRTERGDSAVYLCASKIGGNGGNTIYFGEGSWLTVV.

This clonotype appeared many times. The V gene is TRBV3-1, the J gene TRBJ2-1; possible D gene TRBD1, 6 bases. Between the trimmed V and J ends, which lost 6 bases and 6 bases, there was a span of 15 bases. The length of the CDR3 is 14 residues. Per the germline V gene, CDR1 is LGHDT and CDR2 is YNNKEL (reference sequence). The CDR3 loop is CASSNQKGGNEQFF. As DNA, the CDR3 is TGTGCCAGCAGTAATCAAAAAGGGGGCAATGAGCAGTTCTTC.

About this clonotype itself: The missing conserved phenylalanine or tryptophan at the end of this CDR3 makes a read error likely. The chain employs TRBV27 and TRBJ2-3; D not certain. Germline V gives CDR1 MNHEY, CDR2 SMNVEV (reference sequence). Trimming removed 3 bases from V and 5 bases from J, with 6 bases in between. There are 12 residues in the CDR3. CDR3 in amino acids: CASSFRGDTQYL. The CDR3 region has the DNA TGTGCCAGCAGTTTCCGTGGAGATACGCAGTATCTT.

This clonotype appeared a single time. The chain employs TRBV24-1 and TRBJ1-1; tentative D call: TRBD1 (6 bases). V was shortened by 8 bases and J by 6 bases, with 15 bases between the two germline ends. This CDR3 region has 13 residues. Germline loops: CDR1 KGHDR, CDR2 SFDVKD. CDR3 sequence reads: CATTTGRSAEAFF. Written as DNA, the CDR3 is TGTGCCACCACCACAGGGAGGTCGGCTGAAGCTTTCTTT.

The chain links TRBV3-1 to TRBJ1-5; no definite D call. The CDR3 extends over 14 amino acids. Trimming stripped 1 base from V and 2 bases from J, with 6 bases between. The germline CDR1 and CDR2 sequences are LGHDT and YNNKEL (reference sequence). The CDR3, as DNA: TGTGCCAGCAGCCAAGCTCAGGGCAATCAGCCCCAGCATTTT. Its translation: CASSQAQGNQPQHF.

This clonotype was recorded a few times. The chain joins TRBV6-5 to TRBJ2-5, with 14 bases that match TRBD2. Germline CDR1 and CDR2: MNHEY and SVGAGI. With V trimmed by 6 bases and J by 3 bases, 12 bases remained unmatched. This CDR3 region has 18 residues. This CDR3 reads CASSSPGLAGDSKETQYF. For the CDR3, the DNA is TGTGCCAGCAGCTCTCCGGGACTAGCGGGAGACTCGAAAGAGACCCAGTACTTC.

The sample holds many counts of this clonotype. The chain carries TRBV5-1 and TRBJ2-7; no firm D call. CDR1 SGHRS and CDR2 YFSETQ come from the germline V gene. The CDR3 extends over 15 amino acids. Deletions cut 0 bases from V and 3 bases from J, with 13 bases between. CDR3 in DNA: TGCGCCAGCAGCTTGGCCGTCAGTTCTTTCTACGAGCAGTACTTC. Residues: CASSLAVSSFYEQYF.

This clonotype was counted only a few times. A much larger clone lies one base from this, so it may be a read error. Since no conserved phenylalanine or tryptophan closes the CDR3, a read error is the likely cause. V is TRBV3-1 and J is TRBJ2-7; perhaps D is TRBD1 or TRBD2 (5 bases each). Germline V gene lookup returns CDR1 LGHDT and CDR2 YNNKEL (reference sequence). This CDR3 has 16 residues. V lost 0 bases to trimming and J lost 0 bases, with 12 bases between them. The chain's CDR3 is CASSQDGTLSSYEQYS. CDR3 bases: TGTGCCAGCAGCCAAGATGGGACCTTAAGCTCCTACGAGCAGTACTCC.

This clonotype was picked up a small number of times. The chain combines TRBV20-1 with TRBJ2-5; 11 positions match TRBD2. The germline gives CDR1 DFQATT, CDR2 SNEGSKA (reference sequence). This CDR3 comprises 15 residues. V trimming: 1 base; J trimming: 5 bases; junction bases outside the gene matches: 6. The DNA of the CDR3 is TGCAGTGCTAGAGGCAGTAGCGGGAGGGAGGAGACCCAGTACTTC. This gives the protein CSARGSSGREETQYF.

This clonotype was recorded at least ten times. Here the CDR3 DNA reads TGTGCCAGCAGTTTTATCCTGACAGGGTCGTCGAACTATGGCTACACCTTC. Encoded protein: CASSFILTGSSNYGYTF. The J gene is TRBJ1-2, the V gene TRBV28; 7 positions agree with TRBD1. Unmatched junction bases numbered 12, after V lost 3 bases and J lost 2 bases. This CDR3 is 17 amino acids long. CDR1 is MDHEN and CDR2 is SYDVKM in the germline V gene.

This clonotype appeared a single time. The J gene is TRBJ2-1, the V gene TRBV7-2; no definite D call. The V gene lost 5 bases and the J gene lost 5 bases, with 10 bases spanning the gap. In germline, CDR1 is SGHTA, CDR2 FQGNSA. This CDR3 region has 13 residues. The DNA of the CDR3 is TGTGCCAGCAGCCAAACCTTCGACAATGAGCAGTTCTTC. Its translation: CASSQTFDNEQFF.

The genes are TRBV20-1 and TRBJ2-7; 7 bases agree with TRBD2. Germline V gene data show CDR1 as DFQATT and CDR2 as SNEGSKA (reference sequence). CDR3 size: 13 residues. V shed 4 bases, J shed 5 bases, and the junction held 8 bases outside the gene matches. CDR3 residues: CSAIAPGRDEQYF. In DNA form, the CDR3 reads TGCAGTGCTATAGCCCCGGGGAGGGACGAGCAGTACTTC.

J is TRBJ2-1 and V is TRBV10-3; TRBD2 matches 10 bases. CDR1 and CDR2 from the germline V gene are ENHRY and SYGVKD. The CDR3 length is 15 residues. Losses at the gene ends were 7 bases for V and 0 bases for J; bases not matched to a gene: 3. The CDR3 coding sequence is TGTGCCATCACTGCTAGCGGGAGCTCCTACAATGAGCAGTTCTTC. This translates into CAITASGSSYNEQFF.

The chain employs TRBV6-1 and TRBJ1-1, with D possibly TRBD1 on 5 matching bases. V was trimmed by 5 bases and J by 4 bases, leaving 17 bases between them. The CDR3 is 15 residues long. Germline V gene lookup returns CDR1 MNHNS and CDR2 SASEGT. The CDR3 nucleotides read TGTGCCAGCAGTCCACTACAGGTAGAAGGCACTGAAGCTTTCTTT. The encoded protein is CASSPLQVEGTEAFF.

Many counts were recorded for this clonotype. A junction boundary mismatches the germline segment, possibly from a read error. The chain links TRBV12-3 or TRBV12-4 to TRBJ1-1; D gene ambiguous. CDR3 size: 10 residues. The DNA of the CDR3 is TGTGCCAGCAGGACCCTCCAGATTAGCTTT. It is translated as CASRTLQISF.

This sequence joins TRBV24-1 and TRBJ2-7; D is perhaps TRBD2 (5 bases). Germline V gives CDR1 KGHDR, CDR2 SFDVKD. V dropped 2 bases and J dropped 4 bases, with 8 bases sitting between them. The CDR3 has 13 amino acids. The DNA of the CDR3 is TGTGCCACCAGTGATTCCCGGGGTTACGAGCAGTACTTC. It codes for CATSDSRGYEQYF.